The entry that follows covers one TCR beta chain sequence. Antigen unknown. Only in-frame clones appear in the TCRdb table, and some are missing; sequencing was by immunoSEQ multiplex PCR. This sample has about 20,000 clones, with 82% found just once. This sample is part of a study of Tregs in tolerant kidney transplant recipients. Study-level points and caveats: The small number of patients limits these findings pending further validation. Expanding Tregs on activated donor B cells appeared to best identify donor-specific TCRbeta clones.

Regulatory T cells were sorted from thawed PBMCs rested overnight at 37°C with around 180 IU/ml IL-2. V lost 4 bases, J lost 3 bases, and 17 bases lay in between. Germline CDR1 reads SGHDT; CDR2 reads YYEEEE. This CDR3 spans 15 amino acids. The sample taken for sequencing was Tregs from blood. The chain recombines TRBV5-6 with TRBJ2-7; D may be TRBD1 (7 bases). This receptor was obtained from a human donor in good health. The CDR3 bases are TGTGCCAGCAGCCAACCCACCAGGGGGGACTACGAGCAGTACTTC. Residues: CASSQPTRGDYEQYF.